The clone carrying this T cell receptor beta chain appeared a few times. Its antigen is still unknown. The assay was immunoSEQ multiplex PCR, and TCRdb's table has in-frame clones only and misses some. The sample has around 6,600 clones, about four fifths seen once; the top ten hold roughly an eighth. Germline values: CDR1 SGHAT, CDR2 FQNNGV. V lost 0 bases and J lost 6, with 8 bases in between. The CDR3 covers 13 residues. The source of the sample is a study of immune cell composition in non-small cell lung cancer. Overall study: Lung adenocarcinoma or squamous carcinoma made up most tumours. Findings and caveats of the study: In adenocarcinoma, maximal tumour-associated clone frequency tracked TIL tumour reactivity. Clones >0.5% enriched in tumour were rarer in adenocarcinoma (about 35%) than squamous (approximately 80%). Lung squamous cell carcinoma tumours had significantly higher top 10 clone scores and productive clonality than lung adenocarcinoma.

The source is a human donor with non-small cell lung cancer. The chain is built from TRBV11-2 and TRBJ2-5; D is unresolved. The sample consisted of lung tumor tissue. In DNA form, the CDR3 reads TGTGCCAGCAGCTTAGATCAGGTTCAGACCCAGTACTTC. Amino acid sequence: CASSLDQVQTQYF.